One T cell receptor (beta chain) is described in this entry. Its specificity is unknown. This sample was included in a study of cytomegalovirus exposure and HLA in healthy donors. Study-wide background: Of several hundred genotyped donors, about 80% clustered with self-reported Caucasian donors. Findings and limits, study-wide: Most TCR sequences showed up rarely, but some public TCRs showed up in many donors.

This CDR3 has 16 amino acids. CDR1 and CDR2 from the germline V gene are SGHAT and FQNNGV. The V gene lost 2 bases and the J gene lost 2 bases, with 14 bases spanning the gap. Donors counted as nominally healthy when sampled, yet unrecorded immune exposures were likely. The PCR used 60 Vbeta and 13 Jbeta primers. TCRdb's table, derived via immunoSEQ multiplex PCR, lists solely in-frame clones and lacks some. The sample records approximately 170,000 clones, roughly 79% being singletons. V and J are TRBV11-2 and TRBJ2-3; tentatively, D is TRBD2 (7 bases). This TCR was recovered from a middle-aged woman in good health and CMV-seropositive. The sequenced material came from PBMCs. The CDR3 bases are TGTGCCAGCAGCTTAAGGGGGGGGGCCTTCACAGATACGCAGTATTTT. Translating it yields CASSLRGGAFTDTQYF. The whole variable domain, filled in from reference TRBV11-2 and TRBJ2-3, reads EAGVAQSPRYKIIEKRQSVAFWCNPISGHATLYWYQQILGQGPKLLIQFQNNGVVDDSQLPKDRFSAERLKGVDSTLKIQPAKLEDSAVYLCASSLRGGAFTDTQYFGPGTRLTVL.